A selection of T cell receptor beta chains follows, all from one sample in a study of blood T cell repertoires in COVID-19. Assay used: immunoSEQ multiplex PCR; TCRdb lists only in-frame clones, some missing. The data hold around 200,000 clones, with about four fifths observed a single time. The material sequenced was PBMCs or T cells enriched from blood (not recorded which). These receptors originate from a woman in her 30s who had recovered from COVID-19. CDR3s include the opening cysteine and the closing phenylalanine or tryptophan. A D gene is named only where the DNA matches it firmly. Rows give clone size only sometimes, using once, few, many, or a class for an expanded clone.

V: TRBV6-5; size: -; D: TRBD1; J: TRBJ1-5; CDR3: CASRGDRGWQPQHF; DNA: TGTGCCAGCAGAGGGGACAGGGGATGGCAGCCCCAGCATTTT
V: TRBV30; size: -; D: -; J: TRBJ1-3; CDR3: CAWSGWTYGNTIYF; DNA: TGTGCCTGGAGTGGATGGACATATGGAAACACCATATATTTT
V: TRBV28; size: -; D: -; J: TRBJ2-3; CDR3: CASRAPGISSTDTQYF; DNA: TGTGCCAGCAGAGCCCCGGGTATATCTAGCACAGATACGCAGTATTTT
V: TRBV19; size: few; D: -; J: TRBJ2-1; CDR3: CASRLDSYYNEQFF; DNA: TGTGCCAGTAGACTCGACAGCTACTACAATGAGCAGTTCTTC
V: TRBV19; size: -; D: -; J: TRBJ1-1; CDR3: CASSKQGGLGNTEAFF; DNA: TGTGCCAGTAGTAAGCAGGGAGGGTTAGGGAACACTGAAGCTTTCTTT
V: TRBV29-1; size: -; D: -; J: TRBJ2-4; CDR3: CSVAEGKNIQYF; DNA: TGCAGCGTTGCGGAGGGAAAAAACATTCAGTACTTC
V: TRBV19; size: -; D: TRBD2; J: TRBJ2-1; CDR3: CASSIGWDYAYNEQFF; DNA: TGTGCCAGTAGTATAGGGTGGGACTACGCCTACAATGAGCAGTTCTTC
V: TRBV11-2; size: once; D: -; J: TRBJ2-2; CDR3: CASSPGLTGELFF; DNA: TGTGCCAGCAGCCCAGGGTTAACCGGGGAGCTGTTTTTT
V: TRBV28; size: -; D: -; J: TRBJ2-1; CDR3: CASSLLSGGGSYNEQFF; DNA: TGTGCCAGCAGTTTATTGAGTGGGGGCGGCTCCTACAATGAGCAGTTCTTC
V: TRBV3-1/TRBV3-2; size: -; D: -; J: TRBJ2-7; CDR3: CASSQGGLTREQYF; DNA: TGTGCCAGCAGCCAAGGGGGACTTACGAGAGAGCAGTACTTC
V: TRBV18; size: -; D: -; J: TRBJ2-7; CDR3: CASSPETGSYEQYF; DNA: TGTGCCAGCTCACCGGAGACTGGGTCCTACGAGCAGTACTTC
V: TRBV6-5; size: -; D: -; J: TRBJ1-5; CDR3: CASSFQGGMPQHF; DNA: TGTGCCAGCAGTTTTCAGGGAGGGATGCCCCAGCATTTT
V: TRBV29-1; size: few; D: TRBD1; J: TRBJ1-2; CDR3: CSVEVQGAGGYTF; DNA: TGCAGCGTTGAAGTTCAGGGGGCGGGTGGCTACACCTTC
V: TRBV7-6; size: -; D: -; J: TRBJ2-7; CDR3: CASSSPQGYEQYF; DNA: TGTGCCAGCAGCTCCCCACAGGGCTACGAGCAGTACTTC
V: TRBV7-2; size: -; D: -; J: TRBJ2-2; CDR3: CASSLGPRGGTGELFF; DNA: TGTGCCAGCAGCTTAGGCCCCAGGGGTGGGACCGGGGAGCTGTTTTTT
V: TRBV6-6; size: -; D: TRBD1; J: TRBJ1-1; CDR3: CASSYPGTGSNTEAFF; DNA: TGTGCCAGCAGTTACCCCGGGACAGGTAGCAACACTGAAGCTTTCTTT
V: TRBV6-5; size: -; D: -; J: TRBJ1-2; CDR3: CASSYLSGVYTF; DNA: TGTGCCAGCAGTTACTTGTCAGGGGTCTACACCTTC
V: TRBV6-1; size: once; D: -; J: TRBJ1-5; CDR3: CASSDVGGWGQPQHF; DNA: TGTGCCAGCAGTGATGTGGGGGGGTGGGGTCAGCCCCAGCATTTT
V: TRBV7-6; size: -; D: TRBD1; J: TRBJ2-7; CDR3: CASSPGTVFSYEQYF; DNA: TGTGCCAGCAGCCCCGGGACAGTTTTTTCCTACGAGCAGTACTTC
V: TRBV4-1; size: -; D: -; J: TRBJ1-1; CDR3: CASGPGEGTEAFF; DNA: TGCGCCAGCGGTCCGGGGGAAGGGACTGAAGCTTTCTTT
V: TRBV11-1; size: once; D: TRBD1; J: TRBJ2-7; CDR3: CASSNPFSGTVEQYF; DNA: TGTGCCAGCTCAAATCCTTTCTCCGGGACAGTCGAGCAGTACTTC
V: TRBV28; size: -; D: -; J: TRBJ2-7; CDR3: CASSLRAEQYF; DNA: TGTGCCAGCAGCCTCAGGGCTGAGCAGTACTTC
V: TRBV5-4; size: -; D: -; J: TRBJ1-5; CDR3: CASSLDEDQPQHF; DNA: TGTGCCAGCAGCTTGGACGAGGATCAGCCCCAGCATTTT
V: TRBV18; size: once; D: TRBD2; J: TRBJ2-1; CDR3: CASSPPVSGRGNEQFF; DNA: TGTGCCAGCTCACCACCGGTTAGCGGGAGGGGCAATGAGCAGTTCTTC
V: TRBV5-6; size: -; D: TRBD1; J: TRBJ1-5; CDR3: CASSLRQGYQPQHF; DNA: TGTGCCAGCAGCCTCCGACAGGGCTATCAGCCCCAGCATTTT
V: TRBV30; size: -; D: TRBD1; J: TRBJ1-6; CDR3: CASNPGQGYNSPLHF; DNA: TGTGCCTCCAATCCGGGACAGGGCTATAATTCACCCCTCCACTTT
V: TRBV18; size: -; D: -; J: TRBJ1-1; CDR3: CASSPLPGGAKRTEAFF; DNA: TGTGCCAGCTCACCTCTTCCGGGGGGGGCTAAAAGGACTGAAGCTTTCTTT
V: TRBV19; size: -; D: TRBD1; J: TRBJ1-5; CDR3: CASSNRQGRGNQPQHF; DNA: TGTGCCAGTAGTAATCGACAGGGTCGGGGCAATCAGCCCCAGCATTTT
V: TRBV18; size: -; D: -; J: TRBJ2-3; CDR3: CASSPRGLLTDTQYF; DNA: TGTGCCAGCTCACCACGGGGGCTCCTCACAGATACGCAGTATTTT
V: TRBV7-2; size: -; D: TRBD1; J: TRBJ1-1; CDR3: CASSPDLDRGLDTEAFF; DNA: TGTGCCAGCAGCCCCGACCTGGACAGGGGGCTTGACACTGAAGCTTTCTTT
V: TRBV27; size: -; D: -; J: TRBJ2-6; CDR3: CASSSGSLGSGANVLTF; DNA: TGTGCCAGCAGTTCAGGCAGCCTGGGTTCGGGGGCCAACGTCCTGACTTTC
V: TRBV7-2; size: -; D: -; J: TRBJ1-4; CDR3: CASSPATRGRELFF; DNA: TGTGCCAGCAGCCCCGCCACCAGGGGTAGGGAACTGTTTTTT
V: TRBV5-1; size: -; D: TRBD1; J: TRBJ2-7; CDR3: CASSRGGTGGYEQYF; DNA: TGCGCCAGCAGCCGAGGAGGGACAGGGGGCTACGAGCAGTACTTC
V: TRBV7-3; size: -; D: TRBD2; J: TRBJ2-1; CDR3: CASSFGIAGAYNEQFF; DNA: TGTGCCAGCAGCTTTGGAATAGCGGGAGCCTACAATGAGCAGTTCTTC
V: TRBV13; size: -; D: -; J: TRBJ2-3; CDR3: CASSLGGRGDTQYF; DNA: TGTGCCAGCAGCTTAGGCGGTAGGGGAGATACGCAGTATTTT
V: TRBV19; size: -; D: TRBD1; J: TRBJ2-3; CDR3: CASSDRGHSDTQYF; DNA: TGTGCCAGTAGTGACAGGGGGCATTCAGATACGCAGTATTTT
V: TRBV7-6; size: once; D: TRBD2; J: TRBJ2-1; CDR3: CASSGSGRGGWQFF; DNA: TGTGCCAGCAGCGGTAGCGGGAGGGGGGGCTGGCAGTTCTTC
V: TRBV6-5; size: -; D: TRBD1; J: TRBJ1-2; CDR3: CASESGTGLGGGYTF; DNA: TGTGCCAGTGAATCCGGGACAGGTCTTGGGGGTGGCTACACCTTC
V: TRBV4-1; size: -; D: -; J: TRBJ2-5; CDR3: CASSQREVGETQYF; DNA: TGCGCCAGCAGCCAACGGGAAGTTGGAGAGACCCAGTACTTC
V: TRBV9; size: -; D: TRBD2; J: TRBJ2-2; CDR3: CASSARLAGGTNTGELFF; DNA: TGTGCCAGCAGCGCGAGACTAGCGGGGGGTACGAACACCGGGGAGCTGTTTTTT
V: TRBV28; size: -; D: TRBD2; J: TRBJ2-2; CDR3: CASSFPRWGGGTGELFF; DNA: TGTGCCAGCAGTTTCCCACGATGGGGCGGGGGCACCGGGGAGCTGTTTTTT